One and the same sample provided the 10 T cell receptor beta chains below, sequenced in a study of shared clonotypes between healthy human individuals. Profiled with immunoSEQ multiplex PCR; TCRdb holds only in-frame clones, not every one. This sample yields over 850,000 clones, of which about four fifths are seen a single time; about 0.52% belongs to the top ten. The sample was memory CD4+ T cells from PBMCs. This sample's subset: CD45RA-negative fraction. The receptors were sampled from a man younger than 30 in good health. Some clones in this sample may be carry-over from other donors' samples.

The chain joins TRBV5-1 to TRBJ2-3; 9 bases align to TRBD2. The germline gives CDR1 SGHRS, CDR2 YFSETQ. The trim removed 7 bases at V and 3 bases at J, leaving 3 bases unmatched. There are 13 residues in the CDR3. CDR3 sequence: CASLSGRTDTQYF. The CDR3 DNA is TGCGCCAGCTTAAGCGGGAGGACAGATACGCAGTATTTT.

The J gene is TRBJ2-7, the V gene TRBV7-3, with a possible D match to TRBD1 (5 bases). The CDR3 loop spans 15 amino acids. Germline CDR1 reads SGHTA; CDR2 reads FQGTGA. Trimming pared 2 bases from V and 6 bases from J, leaving 17 bases between. The CDR3 reads CASSLETGPGIEQYF. In nucleotides, the CDR3 is TGTGCCAGCAGCTTAGAGACCGGTCCAGGGATCGAGCAGTACTTC. The full variable domain, with the rest looked up from reference TRBV7-3 and TRBJ2-7, is GAGVSQTPSNKVTEKGKYVELRCDPISGHTALYWYRQSLGQGPEFLIYFQGTGAADDSGLPNDRFFAVRPEGSVSTLKIQRTERGDSAVYLCASSLETGPGIEQYFGPGTRLTVT.

The chain joins TRBV5-6 to TRBJ1-2; possible D gene TRBD1, 5 bases. Trimming removed 5 bases at V and 8 bases at J, with 13 bases between. This CDR3 region has 12 residues. Germline lookup yields CDR1 SGHDT and CDR2 YYEEEE. CDR3 bases: TGTGCCAGCAGGTGGCAGGGCCAGGGCTACACCTTC. Translating it yields CASRWQGQGYTF.

With respect to this clone: Additional DNA sequences in this sample encode the identical CDR3. The rearrangement joins TRBV7-2 to TRBJ2-7; D perhaps matches TRBD2 (5 bases). Trimming took off 0 bases at V and 2 bases at J, with 8 bases between the two ends. The germline V gene has CDR1 SGHTA and CDR2 FQGNSA. This CDR3 spans 14 amino acids. The CDR3 loop reads CASSLARGPYEQYF. The CDR3 DNA is TGTGCCAGCAGCTTAGCGAGAGGGCCCTACGAGCAGTACTTC. The full variable domain, in which reference TRBV7-2 and TRBJ2-7 provide the parts outside the CDR3, is GAGVSQSPSNKVTEKGKDVELRCDPISGHTALYWYRQSLGQGLEFLIYFQGNSAPDKSGLPSDRFSAERTGGSVSTLTIQRTQQEDSAVYLCASSLARGPYEQYFGPGTRLTVT.

This chain links TRBV28 with TRBJ2-1; 12 bases fit TRBD2. The CDR3 covers 14 residues. Germline trimming cut 6 bases from V and 8 bases from J; bases unmatched to any gene: 5. The germline CDR1 and CDR2 sequences are MDHEN and SYDVKM. The CDR3 nucleotides are TGTGCCAGCAGGACTAGCGGGAGATCGGATGAGCAGTTCTTC. Its protein is CASRTSGRSDEQFF.

This clone has just a few counts. This chain connects TRBV7-8 to TRBJ1-2; no reliable D call. The V end lost 7 bases, the J end lost 4 bases, and 16 bases lay between the germline ends. The CDR3 spans 14 residues. Germline V CDR1 and CDR2: SGHVS, FQNEAQ. The CDR3 reads CASTIGEGSYGYTF. CDR3 DNA: TGTGCCAGCACCATTGGGGAAGGAAGCTATGGCTACACCTTC. Filled out from reference TRBV7-8 and TRBJ1-2, the complete variable domain reads GAGVSQSPRYKVAKRGQDVALRCDPISGHVSLFWYQQALGQGPEFLTYFQNEAQLDKSGLPSDRFFAERPEGSVSTLKIQRTQQEDSAVYLCASTIGEGSYGYTFGSGTRLTVV.

The genes are TRBV28 and TRBJ2-7; 9 positions match TRBD2. The CDR3 covers 16 residues. V lost 3 bases to trimming and J lost 9 bases; unmatched junction nucleotides: 15. Germline V gives CDR1 MDHEN, CDR2 SYDVKM. The CDR3 nucleotides are TGTGCCAGCAGTTTCCAGAGCGGGAGGTCTTTATTAGGGCAGTACTTC. Protein: CASSFQSGRSLLGQYF.

This chain connects TRBV14 to TRBJ2-7; D is unresolved. Germline V gene sequence: CDR1 SGHDN, CDR2 FVKESK. V dropped 4 bases and J dropped 5 bases, with 12 bases sitting between them. The CDR3 sequence is 13 residues long. In nucleotides, the CDR3 is TGTGCCAGCAGCCCCGATCGGCTTAACGAGCAGTACTTC. The encoded protein is CASSPDRLNEQYF.

The chain has TRBV28 and TRBJ2-2; 9 nucleotides agree with TRBD2. With V trimmed by 6 bases and J by 1 base, 6 bases remained unmatched. Looked up from germline, CDR1 is MDHEN and CDR2 is SYDVKM. This CDR3 has 16 amino acids. The CDR3 coding sequence is TGTGCCAGCAGACATAGCGGGAGTAAGAACACCGGGGAGCTGTTTTTT. This encodes CASRHSGSKNTGELFF.

The chain is built from TRBV6-5 and TRBJ2-7; D is possibly TRBD1 (5 bases). Trimming shortened V by 0 bases and J by 5 bases, and 11 bases separated the two germline ends. CDR3 length: 14 residues. Looked up from germline, CDR1 is MNHEY and CDR2 is SVGAGI. CDR3 bases: TGTGCCAGCAGTTACTCTCAGGGCCGCCACGAGCAGTACTTC. As protein: CASSYSQGRHEQYF.